Below, 24 T cell receptor beta chains from the same sample are listed, as sequenced in a study of shared clonotypes between healthy human individuals. Measured with immunoSEQ multiplex PCR; TCRdb has only the in-frame clones, and not every one. The top ten hold approximately 1.3% of the sample, which has roughly 1,100,000 clones, about 80% seen once. The source material was memory CD4+ T cells sorted from blood. The subset: CD45RA-negative fraction. These receptors all come from a man in his late teens or twenties in good health.

This chain connects TRBV30 to TRBJ1-6; 8 bases match TRBD1. The CDR3 spans 16 residues. V shed 6 bases and J 2 bases; nucleotides not matched to a gene: 9. Germline CDR1 reads GTSNPN; CDR2 reads SVGIG (reference sequence). The CDR3 reads CACSGQAGTYNSPLHF. CDR3 in DNA: TGTGCCTGTTCGGGACAGGCGGGGACCTATAATTCACCCCTCCACTTT. Full variable domain (missing parts from reference TRBV30 and TRBJ1-6): SQTIHQWPATLVQPVGSPLSLECTVEGTSNPNLYWYRQAAGRGLQLLFYSVGIGQISSEVPQNLSASRPQDRQFILSSKKLLLSDSGFYLCACSGQAGTYNSPLHFGNGTRLTVT.

V and J are TRBV11-2 and TRBJ1-1; D might be TRBD1 (6 bases). Germline V lookup: CDR1 SGHAT, CDR2 FQNNGV. Trimming shortened V by 3 bases and J by 1 base, and 12 bases separated the two germline ends. CDR3 length: 15 amino acids. The CDR3 loop reads CASSLGTLTNTEAFF. CDR3 coding DNA: TGTGCCAGCAGCTTGGGGACACTTACGAACACTGAAGCTTTCTTT.

This clone was seen a few times. The genes are TRBV7-6 and TRBJ2-5; 12 bases map to TRBD2. The CDR3 loop spans 15 amino acids. V shed 6 bases and J 1 base; nucleotides not matched to a gene: 3. Germline values: CDR1 SGHVS, CDR2 FNYEAQ. The CDR3 loop reads CASSRTSGIQETQYF. As DNA, the CDR3 is TGTGCCAGCAGTAGGACTAGCGGGATCCAAGAGACCCAGTACTTC.

This chain uses TRBV25-1 with TRBJ2-1; possibly TRBD2 for D (6 bases). V gave up 6 bases and J gave up 6 bases, with 12 bases separating them. Germline CDR1 and CDR2: MGHDK and SYGVNS. The CDR3 spans 13 residues. The CDR3 DNA reads as TGTGCCAGCAGGGAGGGTGGGGGCAATGAGCAGTTCTTC. It translates to CASREGGGNEQFF.

This clone appeared many times. The chain has TRBV7-8 and TRBJ2-3, with TRBD2 matching 12 bases. V lost 10 bases to trimming and J lost 0 bases; unmatched junction nucleotides: 14. The CDR3 loop spans 18 amino acids. CDR1 is SGHVS, CDR2 FQNEAQ, per germline. The CDR3, as DNA: TGTGCCACCCAGAGTCTAGCGGGGGGGTTAGTTAGCACAGATACGCAGTATTTT. It codes for CATQSLAGGLVSTDTQYF. The whole variable domain, filled in from reference TRBV7-8 and TRBJ2-3, reads GAGVSQSPRYKVAKRGQDVALRCDPISGHVSLFWYQQALGQGPEFLTYFQNEAQLDKSGLPSDRFFAERPEGSVSTLKIQRTQQEDSAVYLCATQSLAGGLVSTDTQYFGPGTRLTVL.

The V call is TRBV7-9, the J call TRBJ1-2; no clear D gene. The germline V gene encodes CDR1 SEHNR and CDR2 FQNEAQ (reference sequence). V was cut by 1 base and J by 8 bases, with 11 bases left in between. This CDR3 is 13 amino acids long. CDR3 DNA sequence: TGTGCCAGCAGCTTAGGAGAGGGAAGCGGCTACACCTTC. Encoded protein: CASSLGEGSGYTF. Complete variable domain (other parts from reference TRBV7-9 and TRBJ1-2): DTGVSQNPRHKITKRGQNVTFRCDPISEHNRLYWYRQTLGQGPEFLTYFQNEAQLEKSRLLSDRFSAERPKGSFSTLEIQRTEQGDSAMYLCASSLGEGSGYTFGSGTRLTVV.

About this clone itself: This sample includes further DNA sequences coding for the same CDR3. J is TRBJ1-5 and V is TRBV27; TRBD1 matches at 9 bases. Germline assignment: CDR1 MNHEY and CDR2 SMNVEV (reference sequence). The CDR3 consists of 14 residues. J was trimmed by 4 bases and V by 4 bases; bases with no gene match: 2. DNA for the CDR3: TGTGCCAGCAGTTCCGACAGGGGGAATCAGCCCCAGCATTTT. It encodes CASSSDRGNQPQHF.

The chain employs TRBV5-6 and TRBJ2-7, with TRBD1 as a possible D gene (6 bases). This CDR3 region has 12 residues. The germline CDR1 and CDR2 sequences are SGHDT and YYEEEE. V was pared by 7 bases and J by 6 bases, with 14 bases between. CDR3 DNA: TGTGCCAGCGGACAGCGGACTCGCGAGCAGTACTTC. Amino acids: CASGQRTREQYF.

This chain joins TRBV11-2 and TRBJ1-3; D gene ambiguous. This CDR3 comprises 15 residues. In germline, CDR1 is SGHAT, CDR2 FQNNGV. V was pared by 1 base and J by 0 bases, with 7 bases between. CDR3 coding DNA: TGTGCCAGCAGCTTAGGATATGGCTCTGGAAACACCATATATTTT. Residues: CASSLGYGSGNTIYF.

This chain joins TRBV27 and TRBJ2-7, with 10 bases lining up with TRBD2. The CDR3 totals 11 residues. The V segment lost 4 bases and the J segment 12 bases; nucleotides outside the gene matches: 3. CDR1 is MNHEY and CDR2 is SMNVEV in the germline V gene (reference sequence). CDR3 region: CASSSSGSLYF. The CDR3 DNA sequence: TGTGCCAGCAGTTCTAGCGGGAGTTTGTACTTC.

The chain carries TRBV2 and TRBJ2-7, with 7 bases matching TRBD1. The CDR3 contains 15 residues. Losses at the gene ends were 1 base for V and 5 bases for J; bases not matched to a gene: 8. Germline V CDR1 and CDR2: SNHLY, FYNNEI. The CDR3 reads CASSEGGQRAHEQYF. The CDR3, as DNA: TGTGCCAGCAGTGAAGGGGGACAGAGAGCCCACGAGCAGTACTTC.

This chain joins TRBV13 and TRBJ2-5; D remains ambiguous. CDR3 length equals 11 residues. Germline V CDR1 and CDR2: PRHDT, FYEKMQ (reference sequence). V lost 5 bases and J lost 5, with 6 bases in between. The CDR3, as DNA: TGTGCCAGCAGCGCCAAGGAGACCCAGTACTTC. Protein sequence: CASSAKETQYF. Based on the CDR3 plus reference TRBV13 and TRBJ2-5, the full variable domain is AAGVIQSPRHLIKEKRETATLKCYPIPRHDTVYWYQQGPGQDPQFLISFYEKMQSDKGSIPDRFSAQQFSDYHSELNMSSLELGDSALYFCASSAKETQYFGPGTRLLVL.

This clone was detected once. The chain couples TRBV6-5 to TRBJ2-7, with TRBD2 matching 8 bases. Germline V gene lookup returns CDR1 MNHEY and CDR2 SVGAGI. V lost 6 bases to trimming and J lost 3 bases; unmatched junction nucleotides: 7. The CDR3 consists of 14 residues. DNA for the CDR3: TGTGCCAGCAGCCCAGGGACTAGGGTCTACGAGCAGTACTTC. It codes for CASSPGTRVYEQYF.

The chain carries TRBV6-5 and TRBJ2-1; 12 bases are shared with TRBD2. CDR3 length: 15 amino acids. After removal of 4 bases from V and 8 bases from J, the junction contained 6 bases not matched to a gene. Germline V gene lookup returns CDR1 MNHEY and CDR2 SVGAGI. CDR3 in DNA: TGTGCCAGCAGTTCCCTTCTAGCGGGAGGGTATGAGCAGTTCTTC. Translating gives CASSSLLAGGYEQFF.

Note on this clone: Being one base from a much bigger clone, this may be a read error. Other nucleotide sequences in the sample specify the same CDR3. The V gene is TRBV5-4, the J gene TRBJ2-5; 7 bases fit TRBD1. The CDR3 extends over 14 amino acids. V was clipped by 4 bases and J by 1 base; unmatched bases: 4. The germline CDR1 and CDR2 sequences are SGHNT and YYREEE (reference sequence). CDR3 sequence: CASSTGTVQETQYF. CDR3 DNA sequence: TGTGCCAGCAGCACCGGGACAGTCCAAGAGACCCAGTACTTC. Combining the CDR3 with reference TRBV5-4 and TRBJ2-5 gives the whole variable domain ETGVTQSPTHLIKTRGQQVTLRCSSQSGHNTVSWYQQALGQGPQFIFQYYREEENGRGNFPPRFSGLQFPNYSSELNVNALELDDSALYLCASSTGTVQETQYFGPGTRLLVL.

The chain joins TRBV7-3 to TRBJ2-5, with TRBD1 matching 9 bases. CDR1 and CDR2 from the germline V gene are SGHTA and FQGTGA. The CDR3 runs to 16 residues. With V trimmed by 4 bases and J by 4 bases, 10 bases remained unmatched. The CDR3 is CASSSSGTGTGETQYF. The DNA for the CDR3 is TGTGCCAGCAGCTCATCCGGGACAGGGACTGGAGAGACCCAGTACTTC.

This clone has only a few counts. V gene TRBV6-1 combines with J gene TRBJ1-2; D is uncertain. V lost 2 bases and J 4 bases, leaving 8 bases between the germline ends. CDR1 is MNHNS, CDR2 SASEGT, per germline. The CDR3 extends over 13 amino acids. CDR3 bases: TGTGCCAGCAGTGAATGGATTGGCTATGGCTACACCTTC. It translates to CASSEWIGYGYTF.

The chain couples TRBV7-2 to TRBJ2-7; 11 bases are a match to TRBD2. Germline CDR1 and CDR2: SGHTA and FQGNSA. V shed 6 bases and J 3 bases; nucleotides not matched to a gene: 7. This CDR3 contains 15 residues. CDR3 in DNA: TGTGCCAGCAGGACCACTAGCGGGAGTGTCTACGAGCAGTACTTC. This encodes CASRTTSGSVYEQYF.

The rearrangement uses TRBV12-5 and TRBJ2-3; D ambiguous. V was trimmed by 4 bases and J by 2 bases, leaving 16 bases between them. CDR1 and CDR2 from the germline V gene are LGHNT and FRNRAP. The CDR3 totals 16 residues. The CDR3 spells CASGYLDVTYTDTQYF. CDR3 coding DNA: TGTGCTAGTGGTTACCTGGACGTTACCTACACAGATACGCAGTATTTT.

This chain joins TRBV4-1 and TRBJ2-7; perhaps TRBD2 as D (5 bases). The germline V gene encodes CDR1 MGHRA and CDR2 YSYEKL. Deletions cut 4 bases from V and 1 base from J, with 14 bases between. The CDR3 extends over 15 amino acids. Here the CDR3 reads CASSPGETRSYEQYF. The CDR3 nucleotides read TGCGCCAGCAGCCCCGGGGAAACCCGATCCTACGAGCAGTACTTC.

The count of this clone is one. The rearrangement uses TRBV28 and TRBJ2-7; TRBD2 aligns across 8 bases. V shed 2 bases and J 6 bases; nucleotides not matched to a gene: 9. The CDR3 length is 15 residues. Germline lookup yields CDR1 MDHEN and CDR2 SYDVKM. This CDR3 is CASSLRREAFGEQYF. Written as DNA, the CDR3 is TGTGCCAGCAGTTTACGGCGGGAGGCCTTCGGCGAGCAGTACTTC.

Written as DNA, the CDR3 is TGTGCCAGCAGCCCGCGCGGGGTGATGAACACTGAAGCTTTCTTT. Protein: CASSPRGVMNTEAFF. This rearrangement joins TRBV11-2 to TRBJ1-1; the D is unclear. Germline CDR1 is SGHAT and CDR2 is FQNNGV. Trimming left V 5 bases short and J 0 bases short, with 13 bases between. The CDR3 consists of 15 residues.

This clone occurred a few times. The junction shows a germline mismatch at one end, possibly a read error. The rearrangement links TRBV7-9 to TRBJ2-7; 10 bases are a match to TRBD2. Germline V lookup: CDR1 SEHNR, CDR2 FQNEAQ (reference sequence). The CDR3 loop spans 12 amino acids. CDR3 nucleotide sequence: TGTGCCAGCAGCTCCGGGGACCTAGCGGGGGACTTC. As protein: CASSSGDLAGDF. The full variable domain, its missing parts supplied by reference TRBV7-9 and TRBJ2-7, is DTGVSQNPRHKITKRGQNVTFRCDPISEHNRLYWYRQTLGQGPEFLTYFQNEAQLEKSRLLSDRFSAERPKGSFSTLEIQRTEQGDSAMYLCASSSGDLAGDFGPGTRLTVT.

The chain carries TRBV5-4 and TRBJ2-3, with a weak D call TRBD2 (5 bases). Trimming removed 4 bases from V and 5 bases from J, with 17 bases in between. There are 15 residues in the CDR3. Per germline, CDR1 SGHNT and CDR2 YYREEE (reference sequence). CDR3 protein: CASSASLFRGDTQYF. Written as DNA, the CDR3 is TGTGCCAGCAGCGCCTCCCTCTTCCGGGGAGATACGCAGTATTTT.